Below, 16 T cell receptor beta chains from the same sample are listed, as sequenced in a study of blood T cell repertoires in COVID-19. Libraries were prepared by immunoSEQ multiplex PCR; TCRdb keeps only in-frame clonotypes and omits some of them. The data show roughly 72,000 clones, roughly 80% seen once. The sequencing input was peripheral blood. These TCRs come from a man between 65 and 85 years old who had recovered from COVID-19.

The gene calls are TRBV7-2 and TRBJ2-5; 11 bases are shared with TRBD2. CDR3 length: 16 residues. Germline V gene sequence: CDR1 SGHTA, CDR2 FQGNSA. J lost 6 bases, V lost 2 bases, and 8 bases had no gene match. CDR3 amino acids: CASSLTASGGWKTQYF. The CDR3 DNA follows: TGTGCCAGCAGCTTAACGGCTAGCGGGGGGTGGAAGACCCAGTACTTC.

The chain couples TRBV18 to TRBJ1-5; TRBD1 aligns across 7 bases. The V and J ends lost 4 bases and 5 bases, in that order; junction bases with no gene match: 8. CDR3 length: 15 amino acids. Germline V gene lookup returns CDR1 KGHSH and CDR2 LQKENI. The CDR3: CASSQETGTDQPQHF. CDR3 DNA: TGTGCCAGCTCACAAGAGACAGGGACCGATCAGCCCCAGCATTTT. Variable domain in full (rest from reference TRBV18 and TRBJ1-5): NAGVMQNPRHLVRRRGQEARLRCSPMKGHSHVYWYRQLPEEGLKFMVYLQKENIIDESGMPKERFSAEFPKEGPSILRIQQVVRGDSAAYFCASSQETGTDQPQHFGDGTRLSIL.

Here the CDR3 DNA reads TGTGCCAGCAGCTTGCTCGGTAGCACAGATACGCAGTATTTT. Its protein product is CASSLLGSTDTQYF. The rearrangement joins TRBV7-2 to TRBJ2-3; no definite D call. Germline V gene data show CDR1 as SGHTA and CDR2 as FQGNSA. CDR3 size: 14 residues. V lost 3 bases and J lost 0, with 7 bases in between.

This clone showed up just a few times. The chain carries TRBV19 and TRBJ2-6; tentatively, D is TRBD1 (6 bases). This CDR3 region has 18 residues. V dropped 4 bases and J dropped 1 base, with 17 bases sitting between them. Germline V gives CDR1 LNHDA, CDR2 SQIVND (reference sequence). CDR3 nucleotides: TGTGCCAGTAGTAAACCGGGACAAGCTACGTCTGGGGCCAACGTCCTGACTTTC. Its protein product is CASSKPGQATSGANVLTF.

The rearrangement joins TRBV6-6 to TRBJ2-1; D may be TRBD2 (5 bases). The CDR3 contains 13 residues. Germline assignment: CDR1 MNHNY and CDR2 SVGAGI (reference sequence). The V gene lost 0 bases and the J gene lost 8 bases, with 8 bases spanning the gap. As DNA, the CDR3 is TGTGCCAGCAGTTACTCCCCGGACTATGAGCAGTTCTTC. The encoded protein is CASSYSPDYEQFF.

The CDR3 bases are TGTGCCACCAGCAGAGATGAGGGTAGCGGGAGTTTTCGCACAGATACGCAGTATTTT. Amino acids: CATSRDEGSGSFRTDTQYF. V is TRBV15 and J is TRBJ2-3; TRBD2 agrees at 9 bases. Germline CDR1 LNHNV, CDR2 YYDKDF (reference sequence). This CDR3 has 19 residues. The ends lost 0 bases at V and 1 base at J; junction bases unmatched: 11.

The CDR3 here is CASRRPGSGGREQYF. The CDR3 nucleotides are TGTGCCAGCAGAAGACCGGGGTCTGGAGGTCGGGAGCAGTACTTC. The J gene is TRBJ2-7, the V gene TRBV6-5; possibly TRBD2 for D (5 bases). The CDR3 consists of 15 residues. The germline V gene has CDR1 MNHEY and CDR2 SVGAGI. Trimming pared 6 bases from V and 7 bases from J, leaving 22 bases between.

The genes are TRBV5-8 and TRBJ1-2; tentative D call: TRBD1 (5 bases). Germline values: CDR1 SGHTS, CDR2 YDEGEE. The CDR3 sequence is 15 residues long. Trimming removed 0 bases from V and 2 bases from J, with 11 bases in between. This chain's CDR3 is CASSLVGRENYGYTF. The CDR3 coding sequence is TGTGCCAGCAGCTTGGTTGGCAGGGAAAACTATGGCTACACCTTC.

The rearrangement joins TRBV28 to TRBJ2-2; no clear D gene. The CDR3 extends over 13 amino acids. CDR1 and CDR2 (germline): MDHEN, SYDVKM. V lost 2 bases, J lost 6 bases, and 7 bases lay in between. Written as DNA, the CDR3 is TGTGCCAGCAGTTTACAGTCCCCCGGGGAGCTGTTTTTT. This encodes CASSLQSPGELFF. The full variable domain, with the rest looked up from reference TRBV28 and TRBJ2-2, is DVKVTQSSRYLVKRTGEKVFLECVQDMDHENMFWYRQDPGLGLRLIYFSYDVKMKEKGDIPEGYSVSREKKERFSLILESASTNQTSMYLCASSLQSPGELFFGEGSRLTVL.

V and J are TRBV4-1 and TRBJ1-6; 8 bases fit TRBD1. Germline lookup yields CDR1 MGHRA and CDR2 YSYEKL. V was clipped by 6 bases and J by 0 bases; unmatched bases: 4. The CDR3 is 16 amino acids. CDR3 in DNA: TGCGCCAGCAGGGAGGACAGGGCCTCCTATAATTCACCCCTCCACTTT. Its protein is CASREDRASYNSPLHF.

This rearrangement joins TRBV19 to TRBJ2-7; TRBD1 agrees at 7 bases. This CDR3 has 15 amino acids. Germline V gene sequence: CDR1 LNHDA, CDR2 SQIVND (reference sequence). Losses at the gene ends were 1 base for V and 0 bases for J; bases not matched to a gene: 3. The CDR3 DNA follows: TGTGCCAGTAGTATAGCCGGACAGGTCTCCTACGAGCAGTACTTC. Translating it yields CASSIAGQVSYEQYF.

This clone was detected only once. The chain employs TRBV18 and TRBJ1-5; TRBD1 agrees at 7 bases. CDR3 length: 15 residues. CDR1 KGHSH and CDR2 LQKENI come from the germline V gene. Losses at the gene ends were 5 bases for V and 2 bases for J; bases not matched to a gene: 6. The CDR3: CASSTTGDRNQPQHF. DNA for the CDR3: TGTGCCAGCTCAACTACAGGGGACCGCAATCAGCCCCAGCATTTT.

The chain carries TRBV10-3 and TRBJ2-3; D possibly corresponds to TRBD1 (6 bases). Germline loops: CDR1 ENHRY, CDR2 SYGVKD. The V gene lost 2 bases and the J gene lost 2 bases, with 11 bases spanning the gap. The CDR3 is 15 residues long. The CDR3 loop reads CAISEMDRSTDTQYF. The DNA for the CDR3 is TGTGCCATCAGTGAGATGGACAGATCCACAGATACGCAGTATTTT.

This sequence joins TRBV27 and TRBJ1-2, with D tentatively TRBD1 (6 bases). The CDR3 consists of 14 residues. The ends were cut back, 8 bases at V and 8 bases at J, with 21 bases in the middle. The V gene's germline CDR1 is MNHEY and CDR2 SMNVEV (reference sequence). CDR3 residues: CASLYHRAARGYTF. CDR3 nucleotide sequence: TGTGCCAGCCTTTATCACAGGGCTGCGCGCGGCTACACCTTC.

The V and J genes are TRBV11-3 and TRBJ1-3, with D hard to call. Per the germline V gene, CDR1 is SGHNT and CDR2 is YENEEA. CDR3 size: 11 residues. Trimming left V 5 bases short and J 8 bases short, with 7 bases between. The CDR3: CASSHGDTIYF. The CDR3 DNA follows: TGTGCCAGCAGCCACGGGGACACCATATATTTT.

This clone was counted only a few times. V gene TRBV5-4 combines with J gene TRBJ2-1; TRBD2 might be the D (6 bases). CDR1 and CDR2 (germline): SGHNT, YYREEE (reference sequence). The CDR3 consists of 17 residues. V lost 4 bases and J 0 bases, leaving 17 bases between the germline ends. The CDR3 loop reads CASSPAGKRSSYNEQFF. The CDR3 DNA reads as TGTGCCAGCAGCCCGGCGGGGAAGCGAAGCTCCTACAATGAGCAGTTCTTC.